The 6 T cell receptor beta chains reported below all come from one sample, sequenced in a study of T cell changes during pregnancy in multiple sclerosis. Measured with immunoSEQ multiplex PCR; TCRdb has only the in-frame clones, and not every one. Among around 35,000 clones listed, 92% were seen once. Sample: CD4+ T cells from peripheral blood mononuclear cells, taken after pregnancy. The receptors derive from a female donor with multiple sclerosis, enrolled in a pregnancy study.

This chain connects TRBV6-5 to TRBJ1-1; D perhaps matches TRBD1 (6 bases). This CDR3 contains 15 residues. Germline-derived CDR1 and CDR2 are MNHEY and SVGAGI. With 2 bases removed from V and 2 bases from J, the gap between germline ends came to 12 bases. DNA of the CDR3: TGTGCCAGCAGTTACCAAAGGACAGTAAACACTGAAGCTTTCTTT. Translation: CASSYQRTVNTEAFF.

J is TRBJ2-7 and V is TRBV5-5, with 11 positions matching TRBD2. The V segment lost 2 bases and the J segment 2 bases; nucleotides outside the gene matches: 9. CDR1 is SGHKS and CDR2 is YYEKEE in the germline V gene (reference sequence). The CDR3 is made up of 17 amino acids. CDR3 sequence: CASSFGTSGGLPYEQYF. In nucleotides, the CDR3 is TGTGCCAGCAGCTTCGGTACTAGCGGGGGACTACCCTACGAGCAGTACTTC.

The chain employs TRBV7-9 and TRBJ1-4, with 8 nucleotides matching TRBD1. The trim removed 2 bases at V and 0 bases at J, leaving 5 bases unmatched. Germline CDR1 and CDR2: SEHNR and FQNEAQ (reference sequence). This CDR3 comprises 17 residues. CDR3 in amino acids: CASSLPTGGATNEKLFF. The DNA of the CDR3 is TGTGCCAGCAGCTTACCTACAGGGGGTGCAACTAATGAAAAACTGTTTTTT.

The rearrangement joins TRBV28 to TRBJ2-7; 9 nucleotides match TRBD1. Losses at the gene ends were 3 bases for V and 4 bases for J; bases not matched to a gene: 7. Germline lookup yields CDR1 MDHEN and CDR2 SYDVKM. The CDR3 consists of 15 residues. CDR3 in amino acids: CASSLSGTGTYEQYF. In nucleotides, the CDR3 is TGTGCCAGCAGTTTGAGTGGGACAGGGACATACGAGCAGTACTTC. The complete variable domain, with remaining parts taken from reference TRBV28 and TRBJ2-7, reads DVKVTQSSRYLVKRTGEKVFLECVQDMDHENMFWYRQDPGLGLRLIYFSYDVKMKEKGDIPEGYSVSREKKERFSLILESASTNQTSMYLCASSLSGTGTYEQYFGPGTRLTVT.

The V gene is TRBV2, the J gene TRBJ2-1; 8 bases line up with TRBD2. The CDR3 covers 14 residues. The germline V gene has CDR1 SNHLY and CDR2 FYNNEI. For the CDR3, the DNA is TGTGTCTCGGGAGGGCGGGACTCCTACAATGAGCAGTTCTTC. This codes for CVSGGRDSYNEQFF.

The gene calls are TRBV5-4 and TRBJ1-2; 9 nucleotides match TRBD1. Germline V lookup: CDR1 SGHNT, CDR2 YYREEE (reference sequence). The CDR3 has 15 amino acids. The trim removed 4 bases at V and 8 bases at J, leaving 12 bases unmatched. The CDR3 region has the DNA TGTGCCAGCAGCCGTACCGGGACAGGGCCGGGGGGCTACACCTTC. It yields the protein CASSRTGTGPGGYTF.